The sequence of this T cell receptor beta chain was determined in a study of T cells after posttransplantation cyclophosphamide. The study, taken as a whole, reports: Donor CD8+ memory clones often dominated recipient blood repertoires at later times. After PTCy, TRB diversity resembled that of CNI/methotrexate controls.

CDR3 length equals 16 residues. Trimming took 0 bases from V and 5 from J, leaving 17 bases between them. From germline, CDR1 is SGHKS and CDR2 YYEKEE (reference sequence). Cyclophosphamide on days +3 and +4 followed busulfan-fludarabine conditioning and a marrow graft. Libraries were prepared by immunoSEQ multiplex PCR; TCRdb keeps only in-frame clonotypes and omits some of them. Sampling found about 10,000 clones, none seen once. On this clone itself: Its antigen is unknown.

The clonotype was recovered from a female patient aged 40-49 years who received an allogeneic stem cell transplant from a related donor, was CMV-positive, and had no GVHD. The T cells may come from the graft donor. The sequenced sample was PBMCs, obtained after allogeneic stem cell transplant with posttransplant cyclophosphamide. The V call is TRBV5-5, the J call TRBJ1-1; no clear D gene. The CDR3, as DNA: TGTGCCAGCAGCTTGGCCATGCGGGCGGCGGGGACTGAAGCTTTCTTT. This sequence encodes CASSLAMRAAGTEAFF.